These T cell receptor beta chains were read from a single sample in a study of blood T cell repertoires in COVID-19. This table comes from immunoSEQ multiplex PCR, and its TCRdb copy is limited to in-frame clones, with some not included. The profile shows about 200,000 clones, around 84% of them singletons. The sample taken for sequencing was peripheral blood. These receptors originate from a man between 60 and 75 years old with acute or convalescent COVID-19. Both conserved end residues are part of each CDR3. D genes are given only for firm matches. The size of a clone is reported for some rows only, either as once, few or many, or as a class for expanded clones.

DNA	CDR3	size	V	D	J
TGTGCCAGCAGTGATTGGAGCGGGGGTTACAATGAGCAGTTCTTC	CASSDWSGGYNEQFF	NA	TRBV2	TRBD2	TRBJ2-1
TGTGCCAGCAGTGAAGGGGCAGGGAACCAGCCCCAGCATTTT	CASSEGAGNQPQHF	NA	TRBV6-1	NA	TRBJ1-5
TGTGCCAGCAGTTACTCCACCCGGGGGGCGCCCACCCTCCACTTT	CASSYSTRGAPTLHF	NA	TRBV6-2/TRBV6-3	NA	TRBJ1-6
TGCGCCAGCAGCTTCAACTGGGAGGCTGGAAACACCATATATTTT	CASSFNWEAGNTIYF	NA	TRBV5-1	NA	TRBJ1-3
TGTGCCAGCAGCGCCACCTGGACAGCTAACTATGGCTACACCTTC	CASSATWTANYGYTF	NA	TRBV9	NA	TRBJ1-2
TGCAGCGTGGCGGACCAGGGGGCTAATTCACCCCTCCACTTT	CSVADQGANSPLHF	few	TRBV29-1	TRBD1	TRBJ1-6
TGTGCCATCAGTGAGTCGGGACAGGGCAATCAGCCCCAGCATTTT	CAISESGQGNQPQHF	NA	TRBV10-3	TRBD1	TRBJ1-5
TGTGCCACCAGCGGGACCGGGACAGGGTTACAGTACTTC	CATSGTGTGLQYF	NA	TRBV15	TRBD1	TRBJ2-7
TGTGCCATCAGGGCGGACAGCGCGAGCAATCAGCCCCAGCATTTT	CAIRADSASNQPQHF	few	TRBV10-3	NA	TRBJ1-5
TGTGCCAGCTCACCATCCAGGACGGGGGAGACGCAGTATTTT	CASSPSRTGETQYF	NA	TRBV18	NA	TRBJ2-3
TGCAGCGCACACGGACAGGGAGGCTCAGATACGCAGTATTTT	CSAHGQGGSDTQYF	NA	TRBV29-1	TRBD1	TRBJ2-3
TGTGCCAGCTCAGGCGGGGGCCAAGAGACCCAGTACTTC	CASSGGGQETQYF	NA	TRBV18	TRBD2	TRBJ2-5
TGCGCCAGCCAGAGAGGCATAACAGGGGTAGCGAACACCGGGGAGCTGTTTTTT	CASQRGITGVANTGELFF	NA	TRBV5-1	TRBD1	TRBJ2-2
TGTGCCACCAGTGATCCGGGACTGCAAGAGACCCAGTACTTC	CATSDPGLQETQYF	NA	TRBV24-1	NA	TRBJ2-5
TGTGCCTGGATTAGGAGGGGTGGAGAAAAACTGTTTTTT	CAWIRRGGEKLFF	NA	TRBV30	NA	TRBJ1-4
TGCGCCAGCAGCCAAGGGGTCGGTACAGGGAGAGGAGCCTACACCTTC	CASSQGVGTGRGAYTF	NA	TRBV4-1	NA	TRBJ1-2
TGTGCCAGTAGTATTCAGGGGTCTAACTATGGCTACACCTTC	CASSIQGSNYGYTF	NA	TRBV19	NA	TRBJ1-2
TGCGCCAGCAGTGCTAGTAGCGGCGCCTACAATGAGCAGTTCTTC	CASSASSGAYNEQFF	NA	TRBV10-1	NA	TRBJ2-1
TGTGCCAGCTCACCTAAGGACAGGGTGGACGCGAAACTGTTTTTT	CASSPKDRVDAKLFF	NA	TRBV18	TRBD1	TRBJ1-4
TGTGCCAGCACGCGGGGCGGGGGGCCCCTCGGGGAGCTGTTTTTT	CASTRGGGPLGELFF	NA	TRBV5-4	TRBD2	TRBJ2-2
TGTGCCAGCGGGGCGTCACCCCTCCACTTT	CASGASPLHF	NA	TRBV28	NA	TRBJ1-6
TGTGCCATCAGTGAGGGCGGCGGGCGCCAGAATTCACCCCTCCACTTT	CAISEGGGRQNSPLHF	NA	TRBV10-3	NA	TRBJ1-6